This T cell receptor beta chain was obtained from a study of blood T cell repertoires in COVID-19. Study summary: Samples representing acute and convalescent COVID-19 were sourced from the United States, Italy and Spain. PBMCs, B-cell-depleted T cells, or T cells provided the cDNA or gDNA that made up the material.

In the original analysis: Amplification of reference gene primers was used by the study to estimate nucleated cell counts. Profiling relied on immunoSEQ multiplex PCR, and the TCRdb table lists in-frame clones only, not all of them. V and J calls and clone size are given by that table; D and trimming were obtained from the DNA. Seen here are around 100,000 clones, roughly 87% observed once, and the top ten hold 6.2%. The sequencing input was peripheral blood. This TCR was sampled from a human donor in a cohort sampled during active COVID-19.

The CDR3 region is CATSRVSTGGRNTQYF. The CDR3 nucleotides are TGTGCCACCAGCAGAGTCTCGACAGGGGGCAGGAATACGCAGTATTTT. The chain combines TRBV15 with TRBJ2-3, with 10 bases fitting TRBD1. The germline V gene encodes CDR1 LNHNV and CDR2 YYDKDF (reference sequence). The CDR3 sequence is 16 residues long. J gave up 7 bases and V 1 base, and 8 bases lay outside the gene matches.